This is a list of T cell receptor beta chains from one sample in a study of shared clonotypes between healthy human individuals. Using immunoSEQ multiplex PCR, the repertoire was profiled, and TCRdb retains in-frame clones only, with some absent. The data contain 2.3 million or so clones, over 85% of them singletons. Sequences were obtained from naive CD4+ T cells from PBMCs. These receptors all stem from a man aged 18 to 30 in good health. Some clones in this sample may be carry-over from other donors' samples. Both conserved end residues are part of each CDR3. The order of the fields is V gene, clone size, D gene, J gene, CDR3 DNA, CDR3 protein. The D gene is left open where the match is weak. Only some rows state a clone size, as once, few, many or a class for expanded clones.

v_call: TRBV5-1
clone_size: NA
d_call: NA
j_call: TRBJ2-5
cdr3_nt: TGCGCCAGCAGCCTGTTGACAGGAGGGAACCAAGAGACCCAGTACTTC
cdr3_aa: CASSLLTGGNQETQYF

v_call: TRBV6-1
clone_size: NA
d_call: TRBD2
j_call: TRBJ2-7
cdr3_nt: TGTGCCAGCAGTGTTTTTAGCGGGGGATCCTACGAGCAGTACTTC
cdr3_aa: CASSVFSGGSYEQYF

v_call: TRBV1
clone_size: NA
d_call: NA
j_call: TRBJ2-7
cdr3_nt: TGCACCAGCAGTTACAGGGGCTACGAGCAGTACTTC
cdr3_aa: CTSSYRGYEQYF

v_call: TRBV10-3
clone_size: NA
d_call: NA
j_call: TRBJ1-1
cdr3_nt: TGTGCCATCAGCGAGTCCAACATGAACACTGAAGCTTTCTTT
cdr3_aa: CAISESNMNTEAFF

v_call: TRBV29-1
clone_size: NA
d_call: TRBD2
j_call: TRBJ2-1
cdr3_nt: TGCAGCGTTCTGTGGCGGGAGGGCCGGAATGAGCAGTTCTTC
cdr3_aa: CSVLWREGRNEQFF

v_call: TRBV30
clone_size: NA
d_call: NA
j_call: TRBJ1-6
cdr3_nt: TGTGCCTGGGTGCGTGGGACAAATTCACCCCTCCACTTT
cdr3_aa: CAWVRGTNSPLHF

v_call: TRBV18
clone_size: NA
d_call: NA
j_call: TRBJ2-5
cdr3_nt: TGTGCCAGCTCACCTGTCGGTAGCGAGACCCAGTACTTC
cdr3_aa: CASSPVGSETQYF

v_call: TRBV9
clone_size: NA
d_call: NA
j_call: TRBJ1-2
cdr3_nt: TGTGCCAGCAGCGTAGAGGGTAGTAACTATGGCTACACCTTC
cdr3_aa: CASSVEGSNYGYTF

v_call: TRBV28
clone_size: NA
d_call: TRBD1
j_call: TRBJ1-1
cdr3_nt: TGTGCCAGCAGTTTGCACCCCTACAGGGGACGTTGGAACACTGAAGCTTTCTTT
cdr3_aa: CASSLHPYRGRWNTEAFF

v_call: TRBV7-2
clone_size: NA
d_call: NA
j_call: TRBJ2-7
cdr3_nt: TGTGCCAGCAGCTTAGGAGCAGGGGACCGCCGCGAGCAGTACTTC
cdr3_aa: CASSLGAGDRREQYF

v_call: TRBV5-1
clone_size: NA
d_call: NA
j_call: TRBJ2-6
cdr3_nt: TGCGCCAGCAGCTTGGTTGGTAACGGGGCCAACGTCCTGACTTTC
cdr3_aa: CASSLVGNGANVLTF

v_call: TRBV11-2
clone_size: NA
d_call: NA
j_call: TRBJ2-7
cdr3_nt: TGTGCCACTCAGATACACTTGAGGGCGGGCGAGCAGTACTTC
cdr3_aa: CATQIHLRAGEQYF

v_call: TRBV27
clone_size: NA
d_call: TRBD2
j_call: TRBJ2-1
cdr3_nt: TGTGCCAGCAGTTTATGGCTAGCGGAGCCCAATGAGCAGTTCTTC
cdr3_aa: CASSLWLAEPNEQFF

v_call: TRBV7-2
clone_size: NA
d_call: NA
j_call: TRBJ2-7
cdr3_nt: TGTGCCAGCAGCTTACAAGTAGTCCACGAGCAGTACTTC
cdr3_aa: CASSLQVVHEQYF

v_call: TRBV19
clone_size: once
d_call: NA
j_call: TRBJ1-5
cdr3_nt: TGTGCCAGTAGTATAGGCTTTAGCAATCAGCCCCAGCATTTT
cdr3_aa: CASSIGFSNQPQHF

v_call: TRBV6-1
clone_size: NA
d_call: NA
j_call: TRBJ1-5
cdr3_nt: TGTGCCAGCACGGCAGTTTATAGCAATCAGCCCCAGCATTTT
cdr3_aa: CASTAVYSNQPQHF

v_call: TRBV27
clone_size: NA
d_call: NA
j_call: TRBJ2-5
cdr3_nt: TGTGCCAGCAGCCCGATGGGGATGGAGACCCAGTACTTC
cdr3_aa: CASSPMGMETQYF

v_call: TRBV2
clone_size: NA
d_call: NA
j_call: TRBJ2-7
cdr3_nt: TGTGCCAGCAGGGAGGGGCTTGCCTACGAGCAGTACTTC
cdr3_aa: CASREGLAYEQYF

v_call: TRBV7-9
clone_size: once
d_call: NA
j_call: TRBJ2-1
cdr3_nt: TGTGCCAGCAGCCCCCCCGGCGTTGCGGGAAATGAGCAGTTCTTC
cdr3_aa: CASSPPGVAGNEQFF

v_call: TRBV5-1
clone_size: NA
d_call: TRBD1
j_call: TRBJ1-2
cdr3_nt: TGCGCCAGCAGCTTCCTTGGACAGGAGGCCCAACGGAACTATGGCTACACCTTC
cdr3_aa: CASSFLGQEAQRNYGYTF

v_call: TRBV6-1
clone_size: NA
d_call: NA
j_call: TRBJ2-2
cdr3_nt: TGTGCCAGCAGTGAAATAATTAGCAGCAACACCGGGGAGCTGTTTTTT
cdr3_aa: CASSEIISSNTGELFF

v_call: TRBV28
clone_size: NA
d_call: NA
j_call: TRBJ1-1
cdr3_nt: TGTGCCAGCAGTTCTTGGAGTCTGGGGGCAATGAACACTGAAGCTTTCTTT
cdr3_aa: CASSSWSLGAMNTEAFF

v_call: TRBV5-1
clone_size: NA
d_call: NA
j_call: TRBJ2-1
cdr3_nt: TGCGCCAGCAGCTTAGTGGTCCACAATGAGCAGTTCTTC
cdr3_aa: CASSLVVHNEQFF

v_call: TRBV6-1
clone_size: NA
d_call: NA
j_call: TRBJ2-2
cdr3_nt: TGTGCCAGTAGAGACTGGAGGACCGGGGAGCTGTTTTTT
cdr3_aa: CASRDWRTGELFF

v_call: TRBV7-9
clone_size: NA
d_call: TRBD2
j_call: TRBJ2-1
cdr3_nt: TGTGCCAGCAGCTCCGTGCGGGAGGCCGGCAATGAGCAGTTCTTC
cdr3_aa: CASSSVREAGNEQFF

v_call: TRBV7-9
clone_size: NA
d_call: TRBD1
j_call: TRBJ1-2
cdr3_nt: TGTGCCAGCAGCTTACTTGGGACAGGGGGCAATGGCTACACCTTC
cdr3_aa: CASSLLGTGGNGYTF

v_call: TRBV19
clone_size: NA
d_call: TRBD1
j_call: TRBJ2-3
cdr3_nt: TGTGCCAGTAGTATTTTGAAAGGGACAGCCACAGATACGCAGTATTTT
cdr3_aa: CASSILKGTATDTQYF

v_call: TRBV18
clone_size: NA
d_call: TRBD1
j_call: TRBJ1-2
cdr3_nt: TGTGCCAGCTCATCCCAGGGGGGACTTGGCTCTTATGGCTACACCTTC
cdr3_aa: CASSSQGGLGSYGYTF

v_call: TRBV7-3
clone_size: NA
d_call: TRBD1
j_call: TRBJ2-2
cdr3_nt: TGTGCCAGCAGCCCGACAGGGTACACCGGGGAGCTGTTTTTT
cdr3_aa: CASSPTGYTGELFF

v_call: TRBV19
clone_size: NA
d_call: TRBD1
j_call: TRBJ1-1
cdr3_nt: TGTGCCAGTATCGACAGGGGGAGCACTGAAGCTTTCTTT
cdr3_aa: CASIDRGSTEAFF

v_call: TRBV15
clone_size: NA
d_call: NA
j_call: TRBJ2-2
cdr3_nt: TGTGCCACCAGTCCCCGCCGGGCCGGGGAGCTGTTTTTT
cdr3_aa: CATSPRRAGELFF

v_call: TRBV20-1
clone_size: NA
d_call: NA
j_call: TRBJ1-3
cdr3_nt: TGCAGTGCTATTAGTCGAAACACCATATATTTT
cdr3_aa: CSAISRNTIYF

v_call: TRBV15
clone_size: NA
d_call: TRBD1
j_call: TRBJ2-5
cdr3_nt: TGTGCCACCAGCGCAGCAGGGGGCGCGGGGAAAGAGACCCAGTACTTC
cdr3_aa: CATSAAGGAGKETQYF

v_call: TRBV27
clone_size: NA
d_call: NA
j_call: TRBJ1-1
cdr3_nt: TGTGCCAGCAGTTTAGTATTGGGCGACACTGAAGCTTTCTTT
cdr3_aa: CASSLVLGDTEAFF

v_call: TRBV5-1
clone_size: NA
d_call: NA
j_call: TRBJ2-2
cdr3_nt: TGCGCCAGCAGCTTGGCTGTCTCGGAAGACACCGGGGAGCTGTTTTTT
cdr3_aa: CASSLAVSEDTGELFF

v_call: TRBV5-4
clone_size: once
d_call: NA
j_call: TRBJ2-2
cdr3_nt: TGTGCCATGCATATTAGTAAGACGAACACCGGGGAGCTGTTTTTT
cdr3_aa: CAMHISKTNTGELFF

v_call: TRBV30
clone_size: NA
d_call: NA
j_call: TRBJ1-2
cdr3_nt: TGTGCCTGGTCGTCAGGGGCTAACTATGGCTACACCTTC
cdr3_aa: CAWSSGANYGYTF

v_call: TRBV27
clone_size: NA
d_call: NA
j_call: TRBJ2-4
cdr3_nt: TGTGCCAGCAGTCCTTTGTCGACAGAATTAGCCAAAAACATTCAGTACTTC
cdr3_aa: CASSPLSTELAKNIQYF

v_call: TRBV12-5
clone_size: NA
d_call: NA
j_call: TRBJ2-5
cdr3_nt: TGTGCTAGTGGTCTAGAGAAGACCCAGTACTTC
cdr3_aa: CASGLEKTQYF

v_call: TRBV7-3
clone_size: NA
d_call: NA
j_call: TRBJ1-1
cdr3_nt: TGTGCCAGCAGCTTACGGGCTGGGGCTGAAGCTTTCTTT
cdr3_aa: CASSLRAGAEAFF

v_call: TRBV2
clone_size: NA
d_call: NA
j_call: TRBJ2-7
cdr3_nt: TGTGCCAGCGTCCGCCTCCAGGACACTTCCTACGAGCAGTACTTC
cdr3_aa: CASVRLQDTSYEQYF

v_call: TRBV28
clone_size: NA
d_call: NA
j_call: TRBJ1-5
cdr3_nt: TGTGCCAGCAGTCTCCTACAGTTTAATAGCAATCAGCCCCAGCATTTT
cdr3_aa: CASSLLQFNSNQPQHF

v_call: TRBV28
clone_size: NA
d_call: NA
j_call: TRBJ1-3
cdr3_nt: TGTGCCAGCAGACTCGGGACCTACAAAGGAAACACCATATATTTT
cdr3_aa: CASRLGTYKGNTIYF

v_call: TRBV29-1
clone_size: NA
d_call: NA
j_call: TRBJ2-4
cdr3_nt: TGCAGCGTCAAAAAGGGCGAAAACATTCAGTACTTC
cdr3_aa: CSVKKGENIQYF

v_call: TRBV7-9
clone_size: NA
d_call: TRBD1
j_call: TRBJ1-3
cdr3_nt: TGTGCCAGCAGCCATTTACAGGGGGCGTCGGGAAACACCATATATTTT
cdr3_aa: CASSHLQGASGNTIYF

v_call: TRBV6-1
clone_size: NA
d_call: NA
j_call: TRBJ1-5
cdr3_nt: TGTGCCAGCGCGCCCTTTGGCGGCGACAATCAGCCCCAGCATTTT
cdr3_aa: CASAPFGGDNQPQHF